The 17 T cell receptor beta chains below come from one sample, sequenced in a study of graft-versus-host responses after intestinal transplantation. Their antigens are not known. The repertoire was sequenced with immunoSEQ multiplex PCR; TCRdb's copy has only in-frame clones and lacks some. Of roughly 75,000 clones listed, 91% are singletons. This sample comprised unstimulated CD4+ T cells sorted from spleen or lymph node cells, obtained before intestinal transplant. The receptors stem from a human donor who received an intestinal transplant.

This clone was picked up a small number of times. CDR3 residues: CASSQGREAFF. Here the CDR3 DNA reads TGTGCCAGCAGCCAGGGAAGGGAAGCTTTCTTT. V usage is TRBV13 and J usage is TRBJ1-1; D possibly corresponds to TRBD1 (5 bases). Germline lookup yields CDR1 PRHDT and CDR2 FYEKMQ (reference sequence). The CDR3 extends over 11 amino acids. Trimming left V 5 bases short and J 8 bases short, with 9 bases between.

V and J are TRBV19 and TRBJ1-1; 9 bases fit TRBD1. Losses at the gene ends were 6 bases for V and 2 bases for J; bases not matched to a gene: 10. The CDR3 is 16 residues long. Germline V CDR1 and CDR2: LNHDA, SQIVND (reference sequence). Here the CDR3 DNA reads TGTGCCAGTAGCCGGGACAGGGAGGTAGGAAACACTGAAGCTTTCTTT. Encoded protein: CASSRDREVGNTEAFF.

This sequence joins TRBV4-3 and TRBJ2-3; 10 bases agree with TRBD2. The CDR3 sequence is 20 residues long. J lost 2 bases, V lost 4 bases, and 18 bases had no gene match. CDR1 and CDR2 from the germline V gene are LGHNA and YSLEER. The CDR3 DNA reads as TGCGCCAGCAGCCTGACTGCTAGCGGGGGCCCCACATCAAACACAGATACGCAGTATTTT. Protein: CASSLTASGGPTSNTDTQYF.

J is TRBJ1-4 and V is TRBV10-2, with unresolved D. CDR3 length equals 13 residues. Germline CDR1 is WSHSY and CDR2 is SAAADI. V lost 4 bases to trimming and J lost 8 bases, with 11 bases between them. The CDR3 DNA follows: TGCGCCAGCAGTGCGACTTCCGGGGAAAAACTGTTTTTT. Protein: CASSATSGEKLFF.

This chain joins TRBV30 and TRBJ2-3, with 7 positions matching TRBD2. CDR3 length: 15 residues. Per the germline V gene, CDR1 is GTSNPN and CDR2 is SVGIG (reference sequence). Trimming removed 2 bases from V and 1 base from J; junction bases left unmatched: 6. The CDR3 sequence: CAWSKIGGGTDTQYF. CDR3 sequence (DNA): TGTGCCTGGAGTAAGATTGGGGGGGGCACAGATACGCAGTATTTT. Full variable domain (missing parts from reference TRBV30 and TRBJ2-3): SQTIHQWPATLVQPVGSPLSLECTVEGTSNPNLYWYRQAAGRGLQLLFYSVGIGQISSEVPQNLSASRPQDRQFILSSKKLLLSDSGFYLCAWSKIGGGTDTQYFGPGTRLTVL.

V gene TRBV7-9 combines with J gene TRBJ2-5; D unresolved. V shed 1 base and J shed 5 bases, with 8 bases lying between them. In germline, CDR1 is SEHNR, CDR2 FQNEAQ (reference sequence). The CDR3 spans 13 residues. CDR3 DNA sequence: TGTGCCAGCAGCTTAGTATCGTCGGAGACCCAGTACTTC. It translates to CASSLVSSETQYF.

The rearrangement joins TRBV10-3 to TRBJ1-1, with 7 bases identical to TRBD1. CDR1 is ENHRY and CDR2 is SYGVKD in the germline V gene. Trimming cost V 4 bases and J 5 bases; bases outside gene matches: 7. CDR3 size: 14 residues. In nucleotides, the CDR3 is TGTGCCATCAGTGCCCAGGGGGGTCGGACTGAAGCTTTCTTT. Encoded protein: CAISAQGGRTEAFF.

Written as DNA, the CDR3 is TGTGCCAGCAGCCCGATGACAGAATCGAACACTGAAGCTTTCTTT. Encoded protein: CASSPMTESNTEAFF. The chain links TRBV7-8 to TRBJ1-1; D perhaps matches TRBD1 (5 bases). Germline-derived CDR1 and CDR2 are SGHVS and FQNEAQ. Trimming stripped 5 bases from V and 1 base from J, with 14 bases between. This CDR3 has 15 amino acids. The entire variable domain, with the rest obtained from reference TRBV7-8 and TRBJ1-1, is as follows: GAGVSQSPRYKVAKRGQDVALRCDPISGHVSLFWYQQALGQGPEFLTYFQNEAQLDKSGLPSDRFFAERPEGSVSTLKIQRTQQEDSAVYLCASSPMTESNTEAFFGQGTRLTVV.

The J gene is TRBJ2-5, the V gene TRBV5-1; 11 bases are shared with TRBD2. V lost 4 bases, J lost 4 bases, and 6 bases stayed unmatched. CDR1 is SGHRS and CDR2 is YFSETQ in the germline V gene. The CDR3 is 15 amino acids. CDR3 sequence: CASSPLAGASETQYF. The CDR3 DNA reads as TGCGCCAGCAGCCCACTAGCGGGGGCCTCAGAGACCCAGTACTTC. The full variable domain, with the rest looked up from reference TRBV5-1 and TRBJ2-5, is KAGVTQTPRYLIKTRGQQVTLSCSPISGHRSVSWYQQTPGQGLQFLFEYFSETQRNKGNFPGRFSGRQFSNSRSEMNVSTLELGDSALYLCASSPLAGASETQYFGPGTRLLVL.

The chain couples TRBV18 to TRBJ2-1; 9 bases align to TRBD1. Unmatched junction bases numbered 5, after V lost 3 bases and J lost 2 bases. The CDR3 has 16 amino acids. Germline V CDR1 and CDR2: KGHSH, LQKENI. The CDR3 sequence: CASSPYRDRAYNEQFF. As DNA, the CDR3 is TGTGCCAGCTCACCTTACCGGGACAGGGCCTACAATGAGCAGTTCTTC.

The gene calls are TRBV25-1 and TRBJ1-6; 7 bases are a match to TRBD1. CDR1 is MGHDK and CDR2 is SYGVNS in the germline V gene. This CDR3 is built from 13 residues. After removal of 8 bases from V and 7 bases from J, the junction contained 5 bases not matched to a gene. The CDR3 bases are TGTGCCAGCCCCCGACAGGGCAATTCACCCCTCCACTTT. Translation: CASPRQGNSPLHF.

The J gene is TRBJ1-2, the V gene TRBV11-2; 7 bases map to TRBD1. In germline, CDR1 is SGHAT, CDR2 FQNNGV. The J segment lost 3 bases and the V segment lost 5 bases, leaving 6 bases of the junction unmatched. This CDR3 contains 14 residues. The CDR3 protein is CASSKQGQDYGYTF. The CDR3 region has the DNA TGTGCCAGCAGCAAACAGGGGCAGGACTATGGCTACACCTTC.

The chain recombines TRBV19 with TRBJ1-2; no firm D call. Between the trimmed V and J ends, which lost 1 base and 4 bases, there was a span of 13 bases. Looked up from germline, CDR1 is LNHDA and CDR2 is SQIVND (reference sequence). The CDR3 length is 15 residues. CDR3 sequence reads: CASSIASEGTYGYTF. The DNA of the CDR3 is TGTGCCAGTAGTATAGCTTCCGAGGGAACCTATGGCTACACCTTC.

V is TRBV9 and J is TRBJ1-2; D possibly corresponds to TRBD1 (6 bases). Germline V gene sequence: CDR1 SGDLS, CDR2 YYNGEE. The V end was cut by 0 bases, the J end by 8 bases, with 11 bases between. The CDR3 loop spans 13 amino acids. The CDR3 region has the DNA TGTGCCAGCAGCGTAGGGGACATGAAAGGCTACACCTTC. Its translation is CASSVGDMKGYTF.

The chain joins TRBV7-2 to TRBJ2-7; 8 bases align to TRBD2. Per germline, CDR1 SGHTA and CDR2 FQGNSA. Trimming at V came to 5 bases and at J to 2 bases, leaving 11 bases not matched to a gene. The CDR3 runs to 16 residues. The chain's CDR3 is CASSPGPSGLAYEQYF. Written as DNA, the CDR3 is TGTGCCAGCAGCCCGGGGCCTAGCGGGCTAGCCTACGAGCAGTACTTC. The full variable domain, in which reference TRBV7-2 and TRBJ2-7 provide the parts outside the CDR3, is GAGVSQSPSNKVTEKGKDVELRCDPISGHTALYWYRQSLGQGLEFLIYFQGNSAPDKSGLPSDRFSAERTGGSVSTLTIQRTQQEDSAVYLCASSPGPSGLAYEQYFGPGTRLTVT.

CDR3 coding DNA: TGTGCCAGCAGCACAATGAAGGGGGCTAACTATGGCTACACCTTC. This codes for CASSTMKGANYGYTF. The gene calls are TRBV7-2 and TRBJ1-2; tentatively, D is TRBD1 (6 bases). This CDR3 has 15 amino acids. CDR1 and CDR2 (germline): SGHTA, FQGNSA. V was shortened by 5 bases and J by 0 bases, with 13 bases between the two germline ends.

The V and J genes are TRBV5-1 and TRBJ1-2; 9 nucleotides agree with TRBD1. The CDR3 extends over 16 amino acids. V was pared by 4 bases and J by 7 bases, with 14 bases of the junction left unmatched. Germline-derived CDR1 and CDR2 are SGHRS and YFSETQ. The DNA of the CDR3 is TGCGCCAGCAGCCCCGGGGAGGTACAGGGGGCAAGTGGCTACACCTTC. The encoded protein is CASSPGEVQGASGYTF. The variable domain in full, with the rest retrieved from reference TRBV5-1 and TRBJ1-2, is KAGVTQTPRYLIKTRGQQVTLSCSPISGHRSVSWYQQTPGQGLQFLFEYFSETQRNKGNFPGRFSGRQFSNSRSEMNVSTLELGDSALYLCASSPGEVQGASGYTFGSGTRLTVV.